One and the same sample provided the 23 T cell receptor beta chains below, sequenced in a study of T-cell reconstitution after alpha-beta-depleted transplantation in children. Unique molecular identifiers were incorporated during preparation of the TCRbeta library. TCRdb re-analysed the PCR reads in MiXCR, keeping a single row per CDR3 protein. The sample lists fewer than 550,000 distinct CDR3 sequences, more than 9.5% occurring once. This specimen was PBMCs, mostly from graft donor cells, taken 180 days after TCRalphabeta/CD19-depleted stem cell transplant. All receptors derive from a female patient aged 2-10 years who had a stem cell transplant for aplastic anemia, so the T cells may come from the graft donor.

This clonotype was recorded a few times. The V and J genes are TRBV10-3 and TRBJ1-1; possibly TRBD1 for D (5 bases). The CDR3 has 13 amino acids. V was cut by 5 bases and J by 5 bases, with 12 bases left in between. Germline V CDR1 and CDR2: ENHRY, SYGVKD. DNA for the CDR3: TGTGCCATCAGTTCAGGGACGGGGACTGAAGCTTTCTTT. It encodes CAISSGTGTEAFF.

This chain connects TRBV10-3 to TRBJ2-5, with TRBD2 identical over 9 bases. Germline-derived CDR1 and CDR2 are ENHRY and SYGVKD. The J segment lost 4 bases and the V segment lost 5 bases, leaving 5 bases of the junction unmatched. This CDR3 spans 14 amino acids. The CDR3 coding sequence is TGTGCCATCAGTCCCGGACTAGCGAGAGAGACCCAGTACTTC. This sequence encodes CAISPGLARETQYF.

The chain joins TRBV4-3 to TRBJ1-2; 8 positions agree with TRBD1. The CDR3 is 15 residues long. The junction had 8 bases not matched to a gene; V was cut back by 1 base and J by 7 bases. The germline gives CDR1 LGHNA, CDR2 YSLEER. The DNA for the CDR3 is TGCGCCAGCAGCCAAGGGGCAGGGGGCGTCGGTGGCTACACCTTC. Amino acid sequence: CASSQGAGGVGGYTF.

The CDR3 sequence: CASSEPGQEYF. The CDR3 nucleotides are TGTGCCAGCAGTGAACCGGGACAGGAGTACTTC. The rearrangement joins TRBV2 to TRBJ2-4; TRBD1 aligns across 8 bases. The CDR3 loop spans 11 amino acids. CDR1 SNHLY and CDR2 FYNNEI come from the germline V gene. The V gene end was trimmed by 2 bases and the J gene end by 14 bases; junction bases not matched to a gene: 2.

This clonotype turned up a few times. This chain uses TRBV4-2 with TRBJ2-7, with 10 bases matching TRBD2. Losses at the gene ends were 1 base for V and 6 bases for J; bases not matched to a gene: 3. In germline, CDR1 is LGHNA, CDR2 YNFKEQ. The CDR3 contains 14 residues. This CDR3 reads CASSQGGLATEQYF. Written as DNA, the CDR3 is TGTGCCAGCAGCCAAGGGGGACTAGCGACCGAGCAGTACTTC.

This clonotype showed up just a few times. The chain couples TRBV6-1 to TRBJ2-2; the D gene is possibly TRBD2 (6 bases). The CDR3 spans 15 residues. V was shortened by 6 bases and J by 6 bases, with 17 bases between the two germline ends. The germline V gene encodes CDR1 MNHNS and CDR2 SASEGT. The CDR3 DNA follows: TGTGCCAGCAGCACACAAGCACCGGGGGCCGGGGAGCTGTTTTTT. This translates into CASSTQAPGAGELFF.

This chain connects TRBV20-1 to TRBJ1-3; D call uncertain. CDR1 and CDR2 from the germline V gene are DFQATT and SNEGSKA (reference sequence). The V and J ends lost 0 bases and 0 bases respectively, with 12 bases between them. The CDR3 loop spans 16 amino acids. The CDR3 sequence: CSAREDRISSGNTIYF. In DNA, the CDR3 is TGCAGTGCTAGAGAGGATCGGATAAGCTCTGGAAACACCATATATTTT.

V is TRBV9 and J is TRBJ2-2; tentatively, D is TRBD1 or TRBD2 (5 bases each). The germline V gene encodes CDR1 SGDLS and CDR2 YYNGEE. The germline V and J ends were trimmed by 4 bases and 1 base, with 14 bases remaining between them. The CDR3 contains 16 residues. The CDR3, as DNA: TGTGCCAGCAGCTTAGGGACGCTCGAGAACACCGGGGAGCTGTTTTTT. Encoded protein: CASSLGTLENTGELFF.

V usage is TRBV7-8 and J usage is TRBJ2-3; TRBD2 agrees at 12 bases. There are 19 residues in the CDR3. Trimming took 5 bases from V and 5 from J; bases not matched to a gene: 17. CDR1 SGHVS and CDR2 FQNEAQ come from the germline V gene. CDR3 protein: CASSARLAGGSGWLDTQYF. The CDR3 bases are TGTGCCAGCAGCGCCCGCCTAGCGGGAGGGTCTGGGTGGTTAGATACGCAGTATTTT. Full variable domain (outside the CDR3, taken from reference TRBV7-8 and TRBJ2-3): GAGVSQSPRYKVAKRGQDVALRCDPISGHVSLFWYQQALGQGPEFLTYFQNEAQLDKSGLPSDRFFAERPEGSVSTLKIQRTQQEDSAVYLCASSARLAGGSGWLDTQYFGPGTRLTVL.

V usage is TRBV9 and J usage is TRBJ1-1; D gene unclear. The V gene's germline CDR1 is SGDLS and CDR2 YYNGEE. V dropped 1 base and J dropped 1 base, with 26 bases sitting between them. The CDR3 runs 20 residues. CDR3 in amino acids: CASSVSETVPATGWNTEAFF. CDR3 coding DNA: TGTGCCAGCAGCGTATCCGAGACCGTCCCTGCGACGGGGTGGAACACTGAAGCTTTCTTT.

This clonotype was picked up a small number of times. J is TRBJ2-4 and V is TRBV4-3; D not resolved. Germline V CDR1 and CDR2: LGHNA, YSLEER. This CDR3 is built from 15 residues. V dropped 0 bases and J dropped 7 bases, with 13 bases sitting between them. The CDR3 protein is CASSQDLAEANIQYF. In nucleotides, the CDR3 is TGCGCCAGCAGCCAAGATCTTGCCGAAGCGAACATTCAGTACTTC.

This clonotype has at least ten counts. The chain couples TRBV7-8 to TRBJ1-4; the D gene is possibly TRBD1 (5 bases). V was shortened by 1 base and J by 7 bases, with 10 bases between the two germline ends. The CDR3 runs 14 residues. Looked up from germline, CDR1 is SGHVS and CDR2 is FQNEAQ. The CDR3 region has the DNA TGTGCCAGCAGCTTAGGACAGAAGAGTGAAAAACTGTTTTTT. This gives the protein CASSLGQKSEKLFF.

This chain connects TRBV14 to TRBJ2-5; D unresolved. The CDR3 loop spans 15 amino acids. The ends were cut back, 4 bases at V and 5 bases at J, with 17 bases in the middle. The germline gives CDR1 SGHDN, CDR2 FVKESK. CDR3 sequence (DNA): TGTGCCAGCAGCCTAAACGCGTACTCAAGGGAGACCCAGTACTTC. Residues: CASSLNAYSRETQYF.

The V call is TRBV18, the J call TRBJ2-7; D uncertain. Germline V lookup: CDR1 KGHSH, CDR2 LQKENI. This CDR3 region has 15 residues. Trimming removed 5 bases at V and 0 bases at J, with 14 bases between. The CDR3 nucleotides read TGTGCCAGCTCAAAGGTGGGGAAAAGCTCCTACGAGCAGTACGTC. This sequence encodes CASSKVGKSSYEQYV.

There are many counts of this clonotype. V gene TRBV7-2 combines with J gene TRBJ2-2; no definite D call. The CDR3 is made up of 15 amino acids. CDR1 SGHTA and CDR2 FQGNSA come from the germline V gene. The V and J ends lost 1 base and 1 base respectively, with 7 bases between them. The CDR3 DNA sequence: TGTGCCAGCAGCTTAGTTTGGCAGAACACCGGGGAGCTGTTTTTT. Translating gives CASSLVWQNTGELFF.

The rearrangement uses TRBV7-3 and TRBJ2-1, with 9 bases identical to TRBD2. After removal of 4 bases from V and 9 bases from J, the junction contained 10 bases not matched to a gene. The germline V gene encodes CDR1 SGHTA and CDR2 FQGTGA. The CDR3 length is 15 residues. The CDR3 region is CASSSILAGVGEQFF. In DNA form, the CDR3 reads TGTGCCAGCAGCTCCATTTTAGCGGGAGTAGGTGAGCAGTTCTTC.

As for this clonotype: A read error is likely, as this CDR3 ends without the conserved phenylalanine or tryptophan. V gene TRBV3-1 combines with J gene TRBJ2-7, with D possibly being TRBD1 or TRBD2 (6 bases each). CDR1 and CDR2 from the germline V gene are LGHDT and YNNKEL (reference sequence). The CDR3 is 13 amino acids. Trimming cost V 5 bases and J 6 bases, with 14 bases left between them. DNA for the CDR3: TGTGCCAGCAGCGACCGAGGGGGGTTCGAGCAGTACTTG. The encoded protein is CASSDRGGFEQYL.

This clonotype was seen only a few times. The rearrangement joins TRBV11-2 to TRBJ2-1, with 7 bases aligning to TRBD2. After removal of 3 bases from V and 0 bases from J, the junction contained 14 bases not matched to a gene. Germline CDR1 is SGHAT and CDR2 is FQNNGV. The CDR3 has 19 residues. The CDR3 DNA reads TGTGCCAGCAGCTTCAGACCTACTGGGCTAGCGGTCTCCTACAATGAGCAGTTCTTC. Residues: CASSFRPTGLAVSYNEQFF.

This clonotype was observed many times. The chain couples TRBV5-1 to TRBJ2-7, with 7 bases matching TRBD2. Germline V gene sequence: CDR1 SGHRS, CDR2 YFSETQ. V was clipped by 0 bases and J by 3 bases; unmatched bases: 3. The CDR3 totals 14 residues. This CDR3 is CASSLEAGVYEQYV. CDR3 nucleotide sequence: TGCGCCAGCAGCTTGGAGGCGGGAGTCTACGAGCAGTACGTC.

This clonotype was picked up a small number of times. The rearrangement joins TRBV7-2 to TRBJ1-6; no reliable D call. CDR3 length: 16 amino acids. Germline-derived CDR1 and CDR2 are SGHTA and FQGNSA. Trimming left V 2 bases short and J 6 bases short, with 14 bases between. CDR3: CASSLIGSRPNSPLHF. The CDR3, as DNA: TGTGCCAGCAGCTTAATCGGTTCCAGGCCTAATTCACCCCTCCACTTT.

In this sample, this clonotype turned up a few times. The gene calls are TRBV29-1 and TRBJ2-2; TRBD1 matches 8 bases. Per the germline V gene, CDR1 is SQVTM and CDR2 is ANQGSEA. J lost 0 bases, V lost 4 bases, and 25 bases had no gene match. The CDR3 spans 22 residues. In DNA form, the CDR3 reads TGCAGCGTTGGCCACCTGTTGGACAGGGCGTCGGAGTCGGGGGCGAACACCGGGGAGCTGTTTTTT. This translates into CSVGHLLDRASESGANTGELFF.

DNA of the CDR3: TGTGCCAGCTCGCAGGGACAGGGGGCGAGCAATCAGCCCCAGCATTTT. Translated, it gives CASSQGQGASNQPQHF. This rearrangement joins TRBV18 to TRBJ1-5; the match to TRBD1 covers 12 bases. The trim removed 6 bases at V and 1 base at J, leaving 4 bases unmatched. This CDR3 comprises 16 residues. Germline CDR1 is KGHSH and CDR2 is LQKENI.

This clonotype has only a few counts. The V call is TRBV7-2, the J call TRBJ2-1, with D perhaps TRBD1 (5 bases). This CDR3 is built from 16 residues. V was shortened by 3 bases and J by 5 bases, with 17 bases between the two germline ends. CDR1 is SGHTA, CDR2 FQGNSA, per germline. The CDR3 loop reads CASSFPDSPTHNEQFF. The CDR3 DNA is TGTGCCAGCAGCTTTCCCGACAGTCCAACCCACAATGAGCAGTTCTTC.